This T cell receptor (beta chain) appears in the sequencing data of a study of T cell repertoires in cytomegalovirus infection. Overall study context: It was recently identified HLA-C-restricted and well-studied HLA-B-restricted CMV epitopes that the study used. TCR beta signatures that were public indicated CMV infection and matching HLA type. Overall study results and limits: CMV carriers with the relevant HLA were identified by cumulative public TCR beta family frequency. CMV-specific TCR beta clonotypes restricted by HLA-C were the ones dominating the ex vivo response.

As for this clonotype: Its antigen is still unknown.

Losses at the gene ends were 7 bases for V and 3 bases for J; bases not matched to a gene: 8. The germline CDR1 and CDR2 sequences are SNHLY and FYNNEI. The length of the CDR3 is 15 residues. Each CDR3 protein is one row after TCRdb ran MiXCR on the reads. This sample yields 600,000 to 700,000 distinct CDR3 sequences, of which approximately 33% are seen a single time; roughly 18% belongs to the top ten. This receptor was taken from a human donor in good health (CMV status not recorded). Some clones in this sample may be carry-over from other donors' samples. The specimen was cultured PBMCs, collected from culture after CMV antigen stimulation. This chain joins TRBV2 and TRBJ2-1, with 8 positions matching TRBD2. CDR3 sequence reads: CASMGSGTIYNEQFF. The CDR3 DNA sequence: TGTGCCAGCATGGGTAGCGGGACTATCTACAATGAGCAGTTCTTC.